This T cell receptor (beta chain) appears in the sequencing data of a study of blood T cell repertoires in COVID-19. At the level of the study: Italy, Spain and the United States were the sources of the convalescent and acute COVID-19 samples.

Participant reports of clinical history set cohort assignment. Original analysis: Reference gene primer amplification gave nucleated cell count estimates. Sequencing used immunoSEQ multiplex PCR; TCRdb keeps in-frame clones, though not all of them. That table gives V, J and clone size, and the DNA gave D and trimming. The repertoire has around 300,000 clones, 85% to 90% of them found once; the top ten carry about 1.7%. The germline CDR1 and CDR2 sequences are MNHEY and SMNVEV (reference sequence). V gave up 6 bases and J gave up 2 bases; unmatched junction bases: 2. The CDR3 extends over 14 amino acids. Concerning this clone: The same CDR3 is also encoded by other DNA sequences in this sample.

What was sequenced was PBMCs or T cells enriched from blood (not recorded which). This sequence originates from a woman aged 18-35 years with acute COVID-19. The chain carries TRBV27 and TRBJ2-7; 12 bases agree with TRBD2. The CDR3 bases are TGTGCCAGCAGCCTAGCGGGAGGGCCCTACGAGCAGTACTTC. It translates to CASSLAGGPYEQYF.